This is a list of T cell receptor beta chains from one sample in a study of patients and donors after allogeneic stem cell transplantation. MiXCR, applied by TCRdb to the RT-PCR reads, yields one record per CDR3 protein. This table has 20,000 or so distinct CDR3 sequences, 4.9% appearing once. Sequencing was carried out using blood, either unsorted or a sorted T cell fraction (not recorded which). These receptors originate from a human donor who was either an allogeneic HSCT recipient or a stem cell or donor lymphocyte infusion donor (not recorded which). It is not recorded whose cells these are; they may come from a transplant donor. Each CDR3 is given with its conserved first and last residue. The D gene is left open where the match is weak. A row's size may be missing; if present it is once, few, many or a size class.

V gene: TRBV5-1; J gene: TRBJ2-7; D gene: TRBD1; clone size: many; CDR3 protein: CASSPRDSRSSYEQYF; CDR3 DNA: TGCGCCAGCAGCCCACGGGACAGCCGATCCTCCTACGAGCAGTACTTC
V gene: TRBV20-1; J gene: TRBJ2-2; D gene: -; clone size: many; CDR3 protein: CSARMVGGPHSGELFF; CDR3 DNA: TGCAGTGCTAGAATGGTGGGAGGACCCCATTCCGGGGAGCTGTTTTTT
V gene: TRBV20-1; J gene: TRBJ1-1; D gene: -; clone size: many; CDR3 protein: CSAQSVGRGNTEAFF; CDR3 DNA: TGCAGTGCTCAAAGCGTGGGACGCGGGAACACTGAAGCTTTCTTT
V gene: TRBV5-1; J gene: TRBJ1-1; D gene: TRBD1; clone size: many; CDR3 protein: CASSALQGRNTEAFF; CDR3 DNA: TGCGCCAGCAGCGCTTTACAGGGGAGGAACACTGAAGCTTTCTTT
V gene: TRBV20-1; J gene: TRBJ2-3; D gene: -; clone size: few; CDR3 protein: CSARALGGTQYF; CDR3 DNA: TGCAGTGCTAGAGCTTTAGGGGGTACGCAGTATTTT
V gene: TRBV5-1; J gene: TRBJ2-7; D gene: TRBD1; clone size: many; CDR3 protein: CASSGDSPYSYEQYF; CDR3 DNA: TGCGCCAGCAGCGGGGACAGTCCCTACTCCTACGAGCAGTACTTC
V gene: TRBV3-1; J gene: TRBJ1-2; D gene: -; clone size: -; CDR3 protein: CASSQDPRANYGYTF; CDR3 DNA: TGTGCCAGCAGCCAAGACCCCAGGGCTAACTATGGCTACACCTTC
V gene: TRBV27; J gene: TRBJ1-2; D gene: TRBD1; clone size: many; CDR3 protein: CASSLSGSGGGGYTF; CDR3 DNA: TGTGCCAGCAGTTTATCAGGTTCAGGGGGCGGCGGCTACACCTTC
V gene: TRBV5-1; J gene: TRBJ2-3; D gene: TRBD2; clone size: -; CDR3 protein: CASSLARTSGTLARTDTQYF; CDR3 DNA: TGCGCCAGCAGCTTGGCGAGGACTAGCGGGACTCTGGCCCGCACAGATACGCAGTATTTT
V gene: TRBV11-3; J gene: TRBJ2-6; D gene: -; clone size: few; CDR3 protein: CASGDWVSGANVLTF; CDR3 DNA: TGTGCCAGCGGCGATTGGGTCTCTGGGGCCAACGTCCTGACTTTC
V gene: TRBV5-1; J gene: TRBJ1-1; D gene: -; clone size: many; CDR3 protein: CASSFGRLNTEAFF; CDR3 DNA: TGCGCCAGCAGCTTCGGACGGCTGAACACTGAAGCTTTCTTT
V gene: TRBV6-1; J gene: TRBJ2-3; D gene: TRBD2; clone size: many; CDR3 protein: CASSERIGGGAADTQYF; CDR3 DNA: TGTGCCAGCAGTGAAAGGATCGGCGGGGGGGCCGCAGATACGCAGTATTTT
V gene: TRBV6-1; J gene: TRBJ1-3; D gene: TRBD1; clone size: -; CDR3 protein: CASSVQGDGNTIYF; CDR3 DNA: TGTGCCAGCAGCGTACAGGGGGATGGAAACACCATATATTTT
V gene: TRBV28; J gene: TRBJ1-1; D gene: -; clone size: -; CDR3 protein: CASSPMGYTEAFF; CDR3 DNA: TGTGCCAGCAGTCCCATGGGGTACACTGAAGCTTTCTTT
V gene: TRBV11-3; J gene: TRBJ2-3; D gene: -; clone size: few; CDR3 protein: CASSLIGGTDTQYF; CDR3 DNA: TGTGCCAGCAGCTTAATTGGGGGCACAGATACGCAGTATTTT
V gene: TRBV28; J gene: TRBJ1-1; D gene: -; clone size: many; CDR3 protein: CASSFIVMAAANTEAFF; CDR3 DNA: TGTGCCAGCAGTTTTATTGTGATGGCAGCAGCGAACACTGAAGCTTTCTTT
V gene: TRBV7-9; J gene: TRBJ1-2; D gene: -; clone size: many; CDR3 protein: CASTPGIPF; CDR3 DNA: TGTGCCAGCACCCCCGGGATCCCCTTC
V gene: TRBV7-9; J gene: TRBJ1-1; D gene: -; clone size: many; CDR3 protein: CASSPYSEAFF; CDR3 DNA: TGTGCCAGCAGCCCTTACTCTGAAGCTTTCTTT